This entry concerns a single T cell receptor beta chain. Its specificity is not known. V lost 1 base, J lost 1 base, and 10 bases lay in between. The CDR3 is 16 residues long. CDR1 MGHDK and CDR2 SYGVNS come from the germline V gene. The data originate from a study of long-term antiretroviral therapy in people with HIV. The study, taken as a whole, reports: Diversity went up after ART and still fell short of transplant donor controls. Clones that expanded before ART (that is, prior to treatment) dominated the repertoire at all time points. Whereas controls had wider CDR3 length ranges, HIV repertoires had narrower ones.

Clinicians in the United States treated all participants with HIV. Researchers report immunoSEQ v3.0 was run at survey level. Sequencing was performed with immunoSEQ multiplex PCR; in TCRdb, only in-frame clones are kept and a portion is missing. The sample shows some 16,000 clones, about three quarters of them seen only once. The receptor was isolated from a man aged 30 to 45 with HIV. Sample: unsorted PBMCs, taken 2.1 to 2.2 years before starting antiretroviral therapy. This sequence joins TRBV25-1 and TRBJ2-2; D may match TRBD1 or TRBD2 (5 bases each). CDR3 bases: TGTGCCAGCAGTGAATCGGCAGGGAGGAACACCGGGGAGCTGTTTTTT. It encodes CASSESAGRNTGELFF. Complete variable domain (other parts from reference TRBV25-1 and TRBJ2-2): EADIYQTPRYLVIGTGKKITLECSQTMGHDKMYWYQQDPGMELHLIHYSYGVNSTEKGDLSSESTVSRIRTEHFPLTLESARPSHTSQYLCASSESAGRNTGELFFGEGSRLTVL.